This T cell receptor (beta chain) came from a study of molecular identifiers for immune sequencing clone quantification. This clonotype was recorded many times. TCRdb independently ran MiXCR on the PCR reads; one entry per CDR3 protein. The data contain just under 65,000 distinct CDR3 sequences, around a fifth of them singletons. The V gene end was trimmed by 5 bases and the J gene end by 0 bases; junction bases not matched to a gene: 4. CDR1 and CDR2 (germline): LNHNV, YYDKDF (reference sequence). This CDR3 is 15 amino acids long. Sequenced sample: naive CD8+ T cells from blood, with Jurkat cell RNA spiked in. Subset of the sample: FACS-sorted CD8+CD4-CCR7+CD45RA+ naive T cells. The source of this sequence is a human donor in good health. Some libraries in this study had Jurkat cell RNA spiked in. The chain links TRBV15 to TRBJ1-5; 7 bases line up with TRBD1. The chain's CDR3 is CATSGTDRSNQPQHF. CDR3 DNA: TGTGCCACCAGCGGGACAGACCGTAGCAATCAGCCCCAGCATTTT.